These 32 T cell receptor beta chains originate from one sample sequenced in a study of CXCR3-negative and CXCR3-positive naive CD8 T cells. Overall study results and limits: TRB CDR3s of CXCR3-positive naive cells were more hydrophobic than those of CXCR3-negative naive cells.

Their antigens remain unidentified. Libraries of TRB cDNA were made by 5' RACE and carried UMIs. TCRdb reprocessed the 5' RACE reads and reports one entry per CDR3 protein, with no DNA. Its listing shows some 120,000 distinct CDR3 sequences. Sequencing input: naive CXCR3+ CD8+ T cells from blood. The subset: CD45RO-CCR7+CD27+CD95- naive CD8+ T cells expressing CXCR3 (TNR3+). The receptors here all came from a human donor in good health. Some clones in this sample may be carry-over from other donors' samples.

This chain joins TRBV29-1 and TRBJ2-3; TCRdb's D call, TRBD2, is unchecked because there is no DNA. CDR1 is SQVTM and CDR2 is ANQGSEA in the germline V gene. The CDR3 covers 14 residues. CDR3 region: CSVEGDFYTDTQYF.

The chain's CDR3 is CSGQWDNEQFF. V and J are TRBV20-1 and TRBJ2-1. This CDR3 has 11 residues. Germline V gene lookup returns CDR1 DFQATT and CDR2 SNEGSKA (reference sequence).

The V call is TRBV28, the J call TRBJ2-1; the TRBD1 assignment by TCRdb is unverifiable without DNA. CDR1 and CDR2 (germline): MDHEN, SYDVKM. The CDR3 contains 14 residues. Here the CDR3 reads CASSSVWDKDEQFF.

V usage is TRBV3-1 and J usage is TRBJ2-3. The CDR3 runs to 14 residues. Germline V gene data show CDR1 as LGHDT and CDR2 as YNNKEL (reference sequence). The CDR3 loop is CASSQDLGPIAQYF.

The rearrangement links TRBV29-1 to TRBJ2-7; TCRdb's D call, TRBD1, is unchecked because there is no DNA. The CDR3 length is 13 residues. Germline V lookup: CDR1 SQVTM, CDR2 ANQGSEA. This CDR3 is CSVDKGETHEQYF.

CDR3 sequence: CASSHNPVTEAFF. The genes are TRBV6-6 and TRBJ1-1; TCRdb names TRBD1, which stays unverified in the absence of DNA. CDR1 is MNHNY and CDR2 is SVGAGI in the germline V gene (reference sequence). The CDR3 is made up of 13 amino acids.

CDR3 residues: CASMWTSGSSYEQYF. The chain combines TRBV19 with TRBJ2-7; with no DNA, the TCRdb D assignment of TRBD2 cannot be verified. Germline V gives CDR1 LNHDA, CDR2 SQIVND (reference sequence). The CDR3 is made up of 15 amino acids.

This chain joins TRBV9 and TRBJ2-1; TCRdb selects TRBD2, and the lack of DNA leaves this call unchecked. Germline V lookup: CDR1 SGDLS, CDR2 YYNGEE. The CDR3 consists of 15 residues. CDR3 region: CASSALAGFHNEQFF.

The rearrangement links TRBV5-6 to TRBJ2-1; TCRdb's assignment of TRBD1 cannot be checked, as there is no DNA. This CDR3 comprises 15 residues. The germline CDR1 and CDR2 sequences are SGHDT and YYEEEE. Here the CDR3 reads CASSQQGRGSNEQFF.

The CDR3 loop is CSVERLAGGGETQYF. V gene TRBV29-1 combines with J gene TRBJ2-5; the D call from TCRdb, TRBD2, cannot be confirmed without DNA. The CDR3 sequence is 15 residues long. CDR1 is SQVTM and CDR2 is ANQGSEA in the germline V gene.

The chain links TRBV29-1 to TRBJ1-6. The germline CDR1 and CDR2 sequences are SQVTM and ANQGSEA. This CDR3 comprises 18 residues. The CDR3 reads CSVEETVGPGLINSPLHF.

The gene calls are TRBV27 and TRBJ2-1; without DNA, the TCRdb call of TRBD1 cannot be checked. Germline CDR1 is MNHEY and CDR2 is SMNVEV (reference sequence). The CDR3 sequence is 14 residues long. CDR3 sequence: CASSLQGSYNEQFF.

This chain uses TRBV6-4 with TRBJ2-1; TCRdb's D call, TRBD2, is unchecked because there is no DNA. Germline loops: CDR1 MRHNA, CDR2 SNTAGT. This CDR3 contains 16 residues. This CDR3 reads CASSDSLGGPSNEQFF.

This sequence joins TRBV20-1 and TRBJ2-2; lacking DNA, the TRBD1 call made by TCRdb goes unchecked. CDR1 and CDR2 from the germline V gene are DFQATT and SNEGSKA (reference sequence). The CDR3 extends over 13 amino acids. CDR3 amino acids: CSARSTGNGELFF.

V and J are TRBV6-4 and TRBJ1-1. Germline V CDR1 and CDR2: MRHNA, SNTAGT. This CDR3 is 14 amino acids long. CDR3 protein: CASKTAIMNTEAFF.

The rearrangement links TRBV7-3 to TRBJ2-6. The CDR3 loop spans 17 amino acids. CDR1 SGHTA and CDR2 FQGTGA come from the germline V gene. The CDR3 spells CASSSFDARSGANVLTF.

This chain joins TRBV21-1 and TRBJ1-2; the D call of TRBD1 rests on TCRdb alone, since no DNA is present to check it. TRBV21-1 is a pseudogene locus. The CDR3 totals 16 residues. This CDR3 is CASSKVSLDRDCGYTF.

This chain uses TRBV28 with TRBJ2-1. Germline values: CDR1 MDHEN, CDR2 SYDVKM. CDR3 length: 15 residues. The CDR3 reads CASSLGTPIYNEQFF.

This chain joins TRBV24-1 and TRBJ2-5. From germline, CDR1 is KGHDR and CDR2 SFDVKD. The CDR3 has 13 amino acids. This CDR3 is CATSDPQGETQYF.

The chain has TRBV4-1 and TRBJ2-7; TCRdb returns TRBD2, unconfirmable since there is no DNA. CDR1 is MGHRA and CDR2 is YSYEKL in the germline V gene. The CDR3 covers 16 residues. The CDR3 sequence is CASSQDRLAYSYEQYF.

This chain uses TRBV5-5 with TRBJ2-2; the TRBD1 assignment by TCRdb is unverifiable without DNA. Looked up from germline, CDR1 is SGHKS and CDR2 is YYEKEE (reference sequence). The CDR3 is 16 residues long. CDR3 region: CASSLGGGAPTGELFF.

This rearrangement joins TRBV12-3 or TRBV12-4 to TRBJ2-5; TCRdb's D call, TRBD2, is unchecked because there is no DNA. The CDR3 is 14 amino acids. CDR3 residues: CASSFQGLQETQYF.

The chain is built from TRBV15 and TRBJ1-5; TCRdb proposes TRBD1, but this gene call is untestable without DNA. The CDR3 runs 15 residues. Germline CDR1 is LNHNV and CDR2 is YYDKDF (reference sequence). CDR3 residues: CATSRDQGNAQPQHF.

The V and J genes are TRBV5-1 and TRBJ2-7; the TCRdb D gene call, TRBD2, has no DNA to confirm it. The CDR3 sequence is 15 residues long. Germline loops: CDR1 SGHRS, CDR2 YFSETQ. CDR3 sequence: CASSHSGPNDYEQYF.

The chain combines TRBV4-1 with TRBJ2-2; absent DNA, TCRdb's TRBD1 call cannot be checked. Germline loops: CDR1 MGHRA, CDR2 YSYEKL. The CDR3 consists of 16 residues. This CDR3 reads CASSQIGTANTGELFF.

J is TRBJ2-7 and V is TRBV7-2; TCRdb's D call of TRBD2 is untestable without DNA. The CDR3 totals 17 residues. In germline, CDR1 is SGHTA, CDR2 FQGNSA. This CDR3 reads CASSSSDVGSASYEQYF.

The chain is built from TRBV7-9 and TRBJ2-6; TCRdb proposes TRBD2, but this gene call is untestable without DNA. This CDR3 comprises 15 residues. Per germline, CDR1 SEHNR and CDR2 FQNEAQ (reference sequence). CDR3 sequence: CASSLQGGGANVLTF.

The chain combines TRBV29-1 with TRBJ1-2. CDR1 is SQVTM, CDR2 ANQGSEA, per germline. The CDR3 contains 12 residues. CDR3 loop: CSVEDQDYGYTF. The variable domain in full, completed from reference TRBV29-1 and TRBJ1-2, reads SAVISQKPSRDICQRGTSLTIQCQVDSQVTMMFWYRQQPGQSLTLIATANQGSEATYESGFVIDKFPISRPNLTFSTLTVSNMSPEDSSIYLCSVEDQDYGYTFGSGTRLTVV.

The J gene is TRBJ2-3, the V gene TRBV4-1. The CDR3 is 14 residues long. The germline V gene has CDR1 MGHRA and CDR2 YSYEKL. CDR3 residues: CASSQWDYTDTQYF.

The chain carries TRBV2 and TRBJ2-1; TCRdb names TRBD1, which stays unverified in the absence of DNA. There are 15 residues in the CDR3. Germline-derived CDR1 and CDR2 are SNHLY and FYNNEI. Here the CDR3 reads CASSEQGDAYNEQFF.

This chain connects TRBV4-3 to TRBJ1-3; checking the TCRdb D call of TRBD1 is not possible without DNA. CDR1 and CDR2 (germline): LGHNA, YSLEER. The CDR3 is 15 residues long. CDR3 loop: CASSPGTGAGNTIYF.

The rearrangement links TRBV7-2 to TRBJ1-1. Germline lookup yields CDR1 SGHTA and CDR2 FQGNSA. The CDR3 is 14 residues long. This chain's CDR3 is CASSHLIEGTEAFF.